A single sample gave rise to the 25 T cell receptor beta chains below, sequenced in a study of cytomegalovirus exposure and HLA in healthy donors. Assay used: immunoSEQ multiplex PCR; TCRdb lists only in-frame clones, some missing. The sample holds under 250,000 clones; just over 90% are singletons and the top ten take 1.1%. Source material: PBMCs. These receptors were collected from a young woman in good health and CMV-seronegative.

This clone was detected once. The chain has TRBV29-1 and TRBJ2-7; a weak D match, TRBD2 (5 bases). The CDR3 loop spans 12 amino acids. The V gene's germline CDR1 is SQVTM and CDR2 ANQGSEA. V lost 4 bases and J lost 5, with 12 bases in between. The chain's CDR3 is CSVVASSDEQYF. CDR3 in DNA: TGCAGCGTTGTTGCTAGCAGCGACGAGCAGTACTTC.

The CDR3 DNA follows: TGTGCCAGCAGCAGAGAAGACGGAGGCTACGAGCAGTACTTC. This codes for CASSREDGGYEQYF. The V and J genes are TRBV21-1 and TRBJ2-7; TRBD2 is the table's D call and was not checked against the DNA. TRBV21-1 constitutes a pseudogene. The CDR3 is 14 residues long.

The CDR3 coding sequence is TGTGCCAGCAGTTCGGACAGGGTTAGCGCTGGCTACACCTTC. The encoded protein is CASSSDRVSAGYTF. The chain is built from TRBV6-5 and TRBJ1-2; 8 bases match TRBD1. With V trimmed by 4 bases and J by 7 bases, 8 bases remained unmatched. This CDR3 has 14 residues. Germline-derived CDR1 and CDR2 are MNHEY and SVGAGI.

This chain uses TRBV29-1 with TRBJ2-7; D is unresolved. Between the trimmed V and J ends, which lost 5 bases and 3 bases, there was a span of 14 bases. The germline V gene has CDR1 SQVTM and CDR2 ANQGSEA. This CDR3 is 13 amino acids long. The CDR3 loop reads CSVRSTRFYEQYF. CDR3 DNA: TGCAGCGTTCGGTCGACAAGGTTCTACGAGCAGTACTTC.

The genes are TRBV5-1 and TRBJ1-3; no firm D call. V was shortened by 0 bases and J by 4 bases, with 8 bases between the two germline ends. The CDR3 runs to 14 residues. The germline gives CDR1 SGHRS, CDR2 YFSETQ. The CDR3 nucleotides are TGCGCCAGCAGCTTGGGGACTATGGGAAACACCATATATTTT. It translates to CASSLGTMGNTIYF.

The genes are TRBV6-1 and TRBJ1-2, with D hard to call. This CDR3 has 11 amino acids. V lost 7 bases, J lost 4 bases, and 7 bases lay in between. Germline values: CDR1 MNHNS, CDR2 SASEGT. The CDR3 nucleotides read TGTGCCAGCAACCAGGTCTATGGCTACACCTTC. Translating it yields CASNQVYGYTF.

The V and J genes are TRBV5-1 and TRBJ2-2; no definite D call. CDR3 length: 15 amino acids. Looked up from germline, CDR1 is SGHRS and CDR2 is YFSETQ. V gave up 1 base and J gave up 1 base, with 8 bases separating them. CDR3 DNA sequence: TGCGCCAGCAGCTTGTGGGCCTTGAACACCGGGGAGCTGTTTTTT. This encodes CASSLWALNTGELFF.

The rearrangement links TRBV5-6 to TRBJ2-3; 10 bases agree with TRBD2. This CDR3 spans 19 amino acids. J lost 0 bases, V lost 1 base, and 11 bases had no gene match. Germline V CDR1 and CDR2: SGHDT, YYEEEE. The chain's CDR3 is CASSLSLAGEGFSTDTQYF. CDR3 DNA: TGTGCCAGCAGCTTGAGCCTAGCGGGAGAAGGGTTCAGCACAGATACGCAGTATTTT.

The sample holds many counts of this clone. The chain uses TRBV30 and TRBJ2-7; D is ambiguous. The CDR3 sequence is 11 residues long. CDR1 is GTSNPN and CDR2 is SVGIG in the germline V gene (reference sequence). The CDR3 region has the DNA TGTTGTCTTAAGACTGGATACGAGCAGTACTTC. Translated: CCLKTGYEQYF.

V gene TRBV7-8 combines with J gene TRBJ1-4; D is uncertain. Trimming took 5 bases from V and 7 from J, leaving 11 bases between them. The length of the CDR3 is 13 residues. The germline V gene encodes CDR1 SGHVS and CDR2 FQNEAQ. CDR3 loop: CASSPTRVEKLFF. The CDR3 DNA reads TGTGCCAGCAGCCCTACTAGGGTTGAAAAACTGTTTTTT. Full variable domain (rest looked up from reference TRBV7-8 and TRBJ1-4): GAGVSQSPRYKVAKRGQDVALRCDPISGHVSLFWYQQALGQGPEFLTYFQNEAQLDKSGLPSDRFFAERPEGSVSTLKIQRTQQEDSAVYLCASSPTRVEKLFFGSGTQLSVL.

The CDR3 loop is CASSLETGTGYHEQYF. CDR3 nucleotides: TGCGCCAGCAGCTTGGAAACCGGGACAGGGTACCACGAGCAGTACTTC. This chain joins TRBV5-1 and TRBJ2-7, with 9 bases fitting TRBD1. V shed 0 bases and J 5 bases; nucleotides not matched to a gene: 9. The germline CDR1 and CDR2 sequences are SGHRS and YFSETQ. CDR3 length: 16 residues.

The chain uses TRBV18 and TRBJ1-5; TRBD1 is a possible D gene (6 bases). Trimming removed 5 bases from V and 4 bases from J, with 12 bases in between. In germline, CDR1 is KGHSH, CDR2 LQKENI. The CDR3 is made up of 14 amino acids. CDR3 sequence: CASSYQGFNQPQHF. CDR3 coding DNA: TGTGCCAGCTCATATCAGGGGTTTAATCAGCCCCAGCATTTT.

The rearrangement uses TRBV30 and TRBJ1-2, with D possibly being TRBD1 (6 bases). V was cut by 2 bases and J by 8 bases, with 12 bases left in between. Germline V gene lookup returns CDR1 GTSNPN and CDR2 SVGIG (reference sequence). This CDR3 has 12 residues. In DNA form, the CDR3 reads TGTGCCTGGAGTACCGGGACAACCGGCTACACCTTC. Protein product: CAWSTGTTGYTF.

This rearrangement joins TRBV7-9 to TRBJ2-2; 7 bases agree with TRBD1. Germline CDR1 reads SEHNR; CDR2 reads FQNEAQ (reference sequence). The CDR3 runs 16 residues. Trimming cost V 3 bases and J 6 bases; bases outside gene matches: 10. CDR3 bases: TGTGCCAGCAGCTTTAGACAGGGCCTCGACGCCGGGGAGCTGTTTTTT. Amino acids: CASSFRQGLDAGELFF.

This chain links TRBV11-2 with TRBJ2-7; TRBD2 might be the D (6 bases). Germline V CDR1 and CDR2: SGHAT, FQNNGV. The CDR3 consists of 15 residues. V was shortened by 4 bases and J by 6 bases, with 19 bases between the two germline ends. CDR3 bases: TGTGCCAGCAGCTCGCGCAGTGGGGGAGGTGCCGAGCAGTACTTC. Translation: CASSSRSGGGAEQYF.

This chain links TRBV9 with TRBJ1-5; D call uncertain. V was cut by 10 bases and J by 8 bases, with 13 bases left in between. This CDR3 is 11 amino acids long. Per the germline V gene, CDR1 is SGDLS and CDR2 is YYNGEE. For the CDR3, the DNA is TGTGCCTGGGAGGAAGTAGAGCCCCAGCATTTT. Translation: CAWEEVEPQHF. Combining the CDR3 with reference TRBV9 and TRBJ1-5 gives the whole variable domain DSGVTQTPKHLITATGQRVTLRCSPRSGDLSVYWYQQSLDQGLQFLIQYYNGEERAKGNILERFSAQQFPDLHSELNLSSLELGDSALYFCAWEEVEPQHFGDGTRLSIL.

The genes are TRBV7-9 and TRBJ1-1, with TRBD1 identical over 7 bases. CDR1 and CDR2 from the germline V gene are SEHNR and FQNEAQ (reference sequence). The CDR3 runs to 15 residues. Trimming at V came to 2 bases and at J to 2 bases, leaving 5 bases not matched to a gene. CDR3 residues: CASSLYRGPNTEAFF. The CDR3 DNA sequence: TGTGCCAGCAGCTTATACAGGGGCCCCAACACTGAAGCTTTCTTT.

The chain recombines TRBV5-1 with TRBJ1-1; possible D gene TRBD1, 5 bases. Germline V gene sequence: CDR1 SGHRS, CDR2 YFSETQ. Trimming stripped 5 bases from V and 1 base from J, with 18 bases between. The CDR3 is 16 residues long. This CDR3 is CASRSTGFRENTEAFF. In DNA, the CDR3 is TGCGCCAGCAGATCAACAGGTTTTCGCGAGAACACTGAAGCTTTCTTT.

The count of this clone is one. V gene TRBV6-1 combines with J gene TRBJ2-5; 13 nucleotides agree with TRBD2. The germline V gene has CDR1 MNHNS and CDR2 SASEGT. The V gene end was trimmed by 5 bases and the J gene end by 2 bases; junction bases not matched to a gene: 2. CDR3 length: 15 residues. The CDR3 sequence is CASSTGLAGQETQYF. In DNA form, the CDR3 reads TGTGCCAGCAGTACGGGACTAGCGGGACAAGAGACCCAGTACTTC.

V usage is TRBV20-1 and J usage is TRBJ2-5, with no clear D. Trimming took off 3 bases at V and 7 bases at J, with 6 bases between the two ends. The CDR3 contains 10 residues. From germline, CDR1 is DFQATT and CDR2 SNEGSKA (reference sequence). CDR3 amino acids: CSARVGTQYF. The DNA of the CDR3 is TGCAGTGCTAGGGTCGGGACCCAGTACTTC.

V gene TRBV14 combines with J gene TRBJ1-1; D perhaps matches TRBD1 (6 bases). Trimming stripped 3 bases from V and 4 bases from J, with 18 bases between. This CDR3 has 16 amino acids. From germline, CDR1 is SGHDN and CDR2 FVKESK. The DNA of the CDR3 is TGTGCCAGCAGCCAGGTATACGCAGGGGCCGTCACTGAAGCTTTCTTT. Translated: CASSQVYAGAVTEAFF.

The CDR3 region has the DNA TGTGCCAGCAGTCCCCCCGGGACAGTCTACGAGCAGTACTTC. Its protein is CASSPPGTVYEQYF. V and J are TRBV27 and TRBJ2-7, with 7 bases matching TRBD1. The CDR3 has 14 amino acids. Germline V CDR1 and CDR2: MNHEY, SMNVEV (reference sequence). The trim removed 5 bases at V and 3 bases at J, leaving 7 bases unmatched.

The chain joins TRBV2 to TRBJ1-5, with D perhaps TRBD1 (5 bases). Germline loops: CDR1 SNHLY, CDR2 FYNNEI. The V and J ends lost 0 bases and 3 bases respectively, with 12 bases between them. The CDR3 contains 16 residues. Here the CDR3 DNA reads TGTGCCAGCAGTGAAGCAGGGGTAGGGTTCAATCAGCCCCAGCATTTT. It encodes CASSEAGVGFNQPQHF.

The chain has TRBV4-1 and TRBJ2-1; 10 nucleotides match TRBD2. The CDR3 sequence is 15 residues long. From germline, CDR1 is MGHRA and CDR2 YSYEKL. Trimming cost V 4 bases and J 5 bases; bases outside gene matches: 5. CDR3 DNA sequence: TGCGCCAGCAGCCTTTTAGCGGGAGGAAACAATGAGCAGTTCTTC. Translated, it gives CASSLLAGGNNEQFF.

This clone was seen only a few times. The chain recombines TRBV6-5 with TRBJ2-7, with 10 bases fitting TRBD2. The germline CDR1 and CDR2 sequences are MNHEY and SVGAGI. The CDR3 consists of 13 residues. Germline trimming cut 4 bases from V and 7 bases from J; bases unmatched to any gene: 4. The CDR3 region is CASSSLAGEEQYF. The DNA of the CDR3 is TGTGCCAGCAGTTCCCTAGCGGGGGAGGAGCAGTACTTC.